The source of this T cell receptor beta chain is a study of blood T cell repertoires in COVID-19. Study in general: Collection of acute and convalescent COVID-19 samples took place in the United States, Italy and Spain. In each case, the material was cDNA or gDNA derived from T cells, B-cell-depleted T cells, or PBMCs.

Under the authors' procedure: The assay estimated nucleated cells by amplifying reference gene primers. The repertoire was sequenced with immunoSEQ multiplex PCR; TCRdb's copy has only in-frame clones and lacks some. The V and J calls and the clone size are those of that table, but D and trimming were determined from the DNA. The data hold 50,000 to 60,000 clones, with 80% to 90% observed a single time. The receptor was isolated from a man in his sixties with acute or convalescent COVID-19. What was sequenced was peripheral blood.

CDR3 protein: CSGQGSYNEQFF. The CDR3 DNA is TGCAGCGGCCAGGGCTCCTACAATGAGCAGTTCTTC. This chain links TRBV29-1 with TRBJ2-1, with D perhaps TRBD1 (5 bases). The CDR3 loop spans 12 amino acids. CDR1 is SQVTM, CDR2 ANQGSEA, per germline. Trimming removed 7 bases from V and 0 bases from J, with 7 bases in between.